Sequencing of this TCR beta chain was carried out in a study of cytomegalovirus exposure and HLA in healthy donors. Study-level results: Highly shared variants forming one cluster were likely a sequencing artifact.

In the case of this clone: Its cognate antigen is unknown.

This CDR3 region has 17 residues. Germline values: CDR1 SGHVS, CDR2 FQNEAQ. Trimming cost V 1 base and J 9 bases; bases outside gene matches: 11. 13 Jbeta primers and 60 Vbeta primers were used for the PCR. Assay used: immunoSEQ multiplex PCR; TCRdb lists only in-frame clones, some missing. The sample holds 130,000 to 150,000 clones. The genes are TRBV7-8 and TRBJ2-2, with TRBD2 matching over 10 bases. This TCR was sampled from a male donor in good health and CMV-seronegative. Source material: PBMCs. The CDR3 region has the DNA TGTGCCAGCAGCTTAGTGGCTAGCGGGAGCTTTTCCCGGGAGCTGTTTTTT. It yields the protein CASSLVASGSFSRELFF.